This TCR beta chain was obtained from a study of T cells after yellow fever vaccination. This clonotype has at least ten counts. TCRdb passed the 5' RACE reads through MiXCR, listing each CDR3 protein once. The repertoire holds a few hundred thousand distinct CDR3 sequences, with 3.5% to 4.5% as singletons. CDR3 length equals 15 residues. V lost 4 bases and J lost 4; bases outside the gene matches: 7. CDR1 SGHRS and CDR2 YFSETQ come from the germline V gene. The TCR comes from a young man who received the YFV17D yellow fever vaccine. The source material was PBMCs, sampled 5 days after the yellow fever booster vaccination. V and J are TRBV5-1 and TRBJ2-3, with 9 bases matching TRBD1. The CDR3 is CASSGLGQGADTQYF. The CDR3 coding sequence is TGCGCCAGCAGCGGCTTGGGACAGGGAGCAGATACGCAGTATTTT. Complete variable domain (other parts from reference TRBV5-1 and TRBJ2-3): KAGVTQTPRYLIKTRGQQVTLSCSPISGHRSVSWYQQTPGQGLQFLFEYFSETQRNKGNFPGRFSGRQFSNSRSEMNVSTLELGDSALYLCASSGLGQGADTQYFGPGTRLTVL.